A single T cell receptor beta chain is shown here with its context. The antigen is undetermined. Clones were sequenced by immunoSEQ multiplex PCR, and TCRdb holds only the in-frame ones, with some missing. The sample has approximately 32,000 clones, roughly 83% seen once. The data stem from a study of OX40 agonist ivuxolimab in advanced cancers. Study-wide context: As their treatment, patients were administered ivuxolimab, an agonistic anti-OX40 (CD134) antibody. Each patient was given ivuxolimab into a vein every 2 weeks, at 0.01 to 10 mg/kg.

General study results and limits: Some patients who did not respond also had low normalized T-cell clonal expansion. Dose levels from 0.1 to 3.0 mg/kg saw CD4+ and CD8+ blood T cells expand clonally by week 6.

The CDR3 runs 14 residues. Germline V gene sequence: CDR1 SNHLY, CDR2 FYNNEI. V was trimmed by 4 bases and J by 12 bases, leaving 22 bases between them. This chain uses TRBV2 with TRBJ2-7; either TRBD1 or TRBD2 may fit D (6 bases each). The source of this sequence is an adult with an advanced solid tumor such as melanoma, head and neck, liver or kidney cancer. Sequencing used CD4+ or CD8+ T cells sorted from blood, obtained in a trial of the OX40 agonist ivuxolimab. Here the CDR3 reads CASSGLGQGRSPYF. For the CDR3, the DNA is TGTGCCAGCAGTGGTTTAGGCCAGGGGAGGTCCCCGTACTTC.